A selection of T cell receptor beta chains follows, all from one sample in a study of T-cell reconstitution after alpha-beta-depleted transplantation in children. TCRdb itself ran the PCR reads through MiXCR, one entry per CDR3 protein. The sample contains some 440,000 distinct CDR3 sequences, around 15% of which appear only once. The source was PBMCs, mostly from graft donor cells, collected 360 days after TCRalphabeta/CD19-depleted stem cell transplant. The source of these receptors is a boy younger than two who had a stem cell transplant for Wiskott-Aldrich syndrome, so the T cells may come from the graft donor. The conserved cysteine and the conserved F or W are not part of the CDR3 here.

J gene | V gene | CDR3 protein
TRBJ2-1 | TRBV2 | ASSDRGTYNEQF
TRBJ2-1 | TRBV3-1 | ASSQEGTGRNNEQF
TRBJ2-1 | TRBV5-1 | ASSLLTSGGNNEQF
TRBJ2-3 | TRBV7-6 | ASTTTVASTDTQY
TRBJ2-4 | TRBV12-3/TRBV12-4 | ASSLRGVKNIQY
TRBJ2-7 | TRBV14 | ASSHPLDGHYEQY
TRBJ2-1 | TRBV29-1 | SVEGGSHNEQF
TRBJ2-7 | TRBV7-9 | ASSFDGAGAYEQY
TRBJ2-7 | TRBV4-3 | ASSHTGGSVYEQY
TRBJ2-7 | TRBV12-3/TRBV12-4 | ASSLYGAEQY
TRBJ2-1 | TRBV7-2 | ASSLTGGWGGEQF
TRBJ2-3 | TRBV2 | ASSEVSGRRYTQY
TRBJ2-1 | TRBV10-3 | AIRPGLAGGLSYNEQF
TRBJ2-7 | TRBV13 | ASSPGRGSYEQY
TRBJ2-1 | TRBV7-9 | ASSLGGGPNEQF
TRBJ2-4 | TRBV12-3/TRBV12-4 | ASAPRMGKNIQY
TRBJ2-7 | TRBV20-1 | SAARATYEQY
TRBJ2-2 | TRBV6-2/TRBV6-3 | ASKVGRMANTGELF
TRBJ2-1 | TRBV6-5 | ASSYSFGRAVDEQF
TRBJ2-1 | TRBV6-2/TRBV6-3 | ASSYPSDRDPYNEQF
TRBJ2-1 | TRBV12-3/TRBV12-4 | ASSSSPGQGADEQF
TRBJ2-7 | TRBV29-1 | SVLRGDYEQY
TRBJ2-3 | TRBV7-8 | ASSYRGSDTQY
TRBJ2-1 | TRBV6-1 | ASSPRSYNEQF
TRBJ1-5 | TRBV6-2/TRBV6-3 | ASTQLNQPQH
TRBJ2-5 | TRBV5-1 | ASSLITSAEETQY
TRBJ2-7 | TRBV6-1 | ASRGRSRTRTEEQY
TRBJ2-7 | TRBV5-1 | ASSLDKGTGNSYEQY